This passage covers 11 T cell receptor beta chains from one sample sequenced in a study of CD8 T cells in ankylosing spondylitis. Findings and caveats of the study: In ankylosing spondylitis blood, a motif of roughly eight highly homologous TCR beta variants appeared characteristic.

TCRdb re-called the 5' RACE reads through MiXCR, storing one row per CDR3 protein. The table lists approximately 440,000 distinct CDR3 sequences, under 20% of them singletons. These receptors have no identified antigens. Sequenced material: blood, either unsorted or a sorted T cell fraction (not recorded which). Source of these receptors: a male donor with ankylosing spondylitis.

The CDR3 coding sequence is TGTGCCAGTAGTATAGGCGTTTACTCCTACGAGCAGTACTTC. Translating gives CASSIGVYSYEQYF. This rearrangement joins TRBV19 to TRBJ2-7; D is undetermined. Per germline, CDR1 LNHDA and CDR2 SQIVND (reference sequence). Deletions cut 1 base from V and 0 bases from J, with 7 bases between. The CDR3 sequence is 14 residues long.

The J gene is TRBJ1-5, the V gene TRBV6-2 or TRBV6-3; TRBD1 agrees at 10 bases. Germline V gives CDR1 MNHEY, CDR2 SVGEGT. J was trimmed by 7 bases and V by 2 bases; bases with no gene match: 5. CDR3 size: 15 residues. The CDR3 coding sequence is TGTGCCAGCAGTTACCCCGGGACAGGGGAACAGCCCCAGCATTTT. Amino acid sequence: CASSYPGTGEQPQHF.

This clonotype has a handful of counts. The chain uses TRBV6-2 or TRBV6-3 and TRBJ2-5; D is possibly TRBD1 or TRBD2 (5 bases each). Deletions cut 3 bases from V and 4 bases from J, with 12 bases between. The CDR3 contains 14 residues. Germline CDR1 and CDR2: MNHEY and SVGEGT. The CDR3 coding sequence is TGTGCCAGCAGTTATAAGGGGAGAACAGAGACCCAGTACTTC. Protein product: CASSYKGRTETQYF.

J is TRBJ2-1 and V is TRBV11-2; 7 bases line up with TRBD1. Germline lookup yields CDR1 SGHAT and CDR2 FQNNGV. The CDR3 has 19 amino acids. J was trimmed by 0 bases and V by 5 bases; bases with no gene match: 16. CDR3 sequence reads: CASSHRTKTGKLSYNEQFF. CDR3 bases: TGTGCCAGCAGCCACAGAACGAAGACAGGGAAACTCTCCTACAATGAGCAGTTCTTC.

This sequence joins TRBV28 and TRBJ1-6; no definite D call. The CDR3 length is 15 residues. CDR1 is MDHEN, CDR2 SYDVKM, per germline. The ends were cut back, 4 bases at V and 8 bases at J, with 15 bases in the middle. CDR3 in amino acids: CASSSMTPPDSPLHF. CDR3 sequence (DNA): TGTGCCAGCAGTTCGATGACCCCGCCGGATTCACCCCTCCACTTT.

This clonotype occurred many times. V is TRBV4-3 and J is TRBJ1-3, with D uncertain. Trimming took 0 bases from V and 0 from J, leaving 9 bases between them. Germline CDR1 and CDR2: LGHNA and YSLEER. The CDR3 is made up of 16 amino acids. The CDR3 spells CASSQDPGLSGNTIYF. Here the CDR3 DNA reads TGCGCCAGCAGCCAAGATCCAGGTCTCTCTGGAAACACCATATATTTT.

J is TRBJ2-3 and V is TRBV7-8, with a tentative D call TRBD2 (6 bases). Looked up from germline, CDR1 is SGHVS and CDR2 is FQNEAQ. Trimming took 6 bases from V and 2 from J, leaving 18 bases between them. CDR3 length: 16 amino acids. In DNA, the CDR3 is TGTGCCAGCAGTGGGGGGAGCGGGCCCAACACAGATACGCAGTATTTT. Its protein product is CASSGGSGPNTDTQYF. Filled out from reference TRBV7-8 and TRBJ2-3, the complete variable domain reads GAGVSQSPRYKVAKRGQDVALRCDPISGHVSLFWYQQALGQGPEFLTYFQNEAQLDKSGLPSDRFFAERPEGSVSTLKIQRTQQEDSAVYLCASSGGSGPNTDTQYFGPGTRLTVL.

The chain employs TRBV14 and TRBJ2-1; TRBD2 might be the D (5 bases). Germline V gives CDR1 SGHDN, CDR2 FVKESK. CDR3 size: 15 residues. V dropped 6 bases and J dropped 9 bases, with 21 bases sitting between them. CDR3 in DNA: TGTGCCAGCAGAAACGCCGGTCCTAGCTCCGGTGAGCAGTTCTTC. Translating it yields CASRNAGPSSGEQFF.

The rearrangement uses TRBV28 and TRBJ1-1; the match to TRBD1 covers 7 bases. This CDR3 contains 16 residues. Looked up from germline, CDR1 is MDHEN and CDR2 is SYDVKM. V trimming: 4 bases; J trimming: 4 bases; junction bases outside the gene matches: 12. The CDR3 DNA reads TGTGCCAGCAGTTCGGGGACAGCCCAAGGAGGCACTGAAGCTTTCTTT. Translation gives CASSSGTAQGGTEAFF.

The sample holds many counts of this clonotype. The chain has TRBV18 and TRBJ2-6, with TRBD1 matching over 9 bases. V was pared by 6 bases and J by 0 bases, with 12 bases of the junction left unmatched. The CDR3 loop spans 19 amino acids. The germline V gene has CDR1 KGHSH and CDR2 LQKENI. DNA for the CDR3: TGTGCCAGCTCCCCGAACCGGGACAGGGCCCTCTCTGGGGCCAACGTCCTGACTTTC. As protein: CASSPNRDRALSGANVLTF.

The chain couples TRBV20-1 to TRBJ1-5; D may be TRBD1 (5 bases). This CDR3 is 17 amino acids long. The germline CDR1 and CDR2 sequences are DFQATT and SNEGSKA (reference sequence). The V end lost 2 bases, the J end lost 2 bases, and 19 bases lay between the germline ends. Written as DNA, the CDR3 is TGCAGTGCTAGAAGAGGTAAAGCCTTGGGGGGCAATCAGCCCCAGCATTTT. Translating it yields CSARRGKALGGNQPQHF.